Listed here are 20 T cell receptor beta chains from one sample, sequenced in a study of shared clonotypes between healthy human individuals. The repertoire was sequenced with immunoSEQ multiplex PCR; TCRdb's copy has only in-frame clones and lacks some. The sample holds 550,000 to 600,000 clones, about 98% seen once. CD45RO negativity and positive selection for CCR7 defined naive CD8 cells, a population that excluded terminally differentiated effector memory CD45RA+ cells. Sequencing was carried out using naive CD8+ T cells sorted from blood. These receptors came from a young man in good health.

The CDR3 sequence is CASSELTSGTPNEQFF. The CDR3 bases are TGTGCCAGCAGTGAGCTCACTAGCGGGACTCCCAATGAGCAGTTCTTC. This chain connects TRBV6-4 to TRBJ2-1; TRBD2 agrees at 10 bases. Trimming took 3 bases from V and 6 from J; bases not matched to a gene: 8. The CDR3 sequence is 16 residues long. The germline V gene encodes CDR1 MRHNA and CDR2 SNTAGT.

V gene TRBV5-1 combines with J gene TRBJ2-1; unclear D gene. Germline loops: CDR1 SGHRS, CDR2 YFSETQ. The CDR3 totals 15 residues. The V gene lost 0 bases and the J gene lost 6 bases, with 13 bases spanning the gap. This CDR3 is CASSLEIGLFNEQFF. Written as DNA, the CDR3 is TGCGCCAGCAGCTTGGAAATTGGTCTGTTCAATGAGCAGTTCTTC.

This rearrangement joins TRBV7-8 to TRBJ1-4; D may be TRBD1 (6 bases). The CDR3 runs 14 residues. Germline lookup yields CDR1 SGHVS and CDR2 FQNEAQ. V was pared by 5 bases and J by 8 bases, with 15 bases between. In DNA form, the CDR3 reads TGTGCCAGCAGCCCCTTTCCCCAGGGGGAAAAACTGTTTTTT. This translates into CASSPFPQGEKLFF.

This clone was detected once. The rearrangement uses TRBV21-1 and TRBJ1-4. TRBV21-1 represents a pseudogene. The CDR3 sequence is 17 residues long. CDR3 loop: CASSRTLRLSPNEKLFF. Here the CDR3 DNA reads TGTGCCAGCAGCAGAACCTTGAGACTGAGCCCTAATGAAAAACTGTTTTTT.

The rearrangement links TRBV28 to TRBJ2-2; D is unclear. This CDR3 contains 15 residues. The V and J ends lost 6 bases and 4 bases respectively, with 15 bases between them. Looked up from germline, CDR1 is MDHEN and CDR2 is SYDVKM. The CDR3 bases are TGTGCCAGCAGCCCATCCCCGGGTCTCACCGGGGAGCTGTTTTTT. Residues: CASSPSPGLTGELFF.

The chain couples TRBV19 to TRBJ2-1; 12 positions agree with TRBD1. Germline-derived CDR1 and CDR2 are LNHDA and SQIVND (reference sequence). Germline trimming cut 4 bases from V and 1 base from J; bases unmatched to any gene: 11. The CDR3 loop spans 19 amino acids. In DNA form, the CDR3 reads TGTGCCAGTAGTACACAACCCGGGACAGGGGGCTTTTCCTACAATGAGCAGTTCTTC. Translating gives CASSTQPGTGGFSYNEQFF.

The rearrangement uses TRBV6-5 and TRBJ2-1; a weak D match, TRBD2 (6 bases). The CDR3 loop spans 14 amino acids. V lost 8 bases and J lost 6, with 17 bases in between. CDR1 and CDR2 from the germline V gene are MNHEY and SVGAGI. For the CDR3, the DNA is TGTGCCAGCGCAAATTCGGGAGCCTTCAATGAGCAGTTCTTC. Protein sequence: CASANSGAFNEQFF.

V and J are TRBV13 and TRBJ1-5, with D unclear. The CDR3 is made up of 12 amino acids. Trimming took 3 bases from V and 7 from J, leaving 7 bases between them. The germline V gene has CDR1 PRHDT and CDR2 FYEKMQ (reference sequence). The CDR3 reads CASSFGVQPQHF. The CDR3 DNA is TGTGCCAGCAGCTTCGGGGTCCAGCCCCAGCATTTT.

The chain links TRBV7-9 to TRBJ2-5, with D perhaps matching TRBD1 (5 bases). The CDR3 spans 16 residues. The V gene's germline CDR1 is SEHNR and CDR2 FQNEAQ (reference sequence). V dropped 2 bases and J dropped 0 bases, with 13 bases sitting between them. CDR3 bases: TGTGCCAGCAGCTTAACTTGGCGGACAAACCAAGAGACCCAGTACTTC. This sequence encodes CASSLTWRTNQETQYF. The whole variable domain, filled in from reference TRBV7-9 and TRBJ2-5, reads DTGVSQNPRHKITKRGQNVTFRCDPISEHNRLYWYRQTLGQGPEFLTYFQNEAQLEKSRLLSDRFSAERPKGSFSTLEIQRTEQGDSAMYLCASSLTWRTNQETQYFGPGTRLLVL.

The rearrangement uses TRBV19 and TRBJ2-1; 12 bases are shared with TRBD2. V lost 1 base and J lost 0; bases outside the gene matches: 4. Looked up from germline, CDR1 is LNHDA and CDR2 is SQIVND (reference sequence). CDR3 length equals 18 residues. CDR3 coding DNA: TGTGCCAGTAGTATAGGTCTAGCGGGGGGGAGCTCCTACAATGAGCAGTTCTTC. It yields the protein CASSIGLAGGSSYNEQFF.

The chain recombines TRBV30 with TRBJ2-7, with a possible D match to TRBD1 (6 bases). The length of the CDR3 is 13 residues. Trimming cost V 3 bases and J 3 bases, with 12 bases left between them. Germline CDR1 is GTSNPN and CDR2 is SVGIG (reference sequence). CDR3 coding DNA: TGTGCCTGGAGGATCCAAGGGGGCTACGAGCAGTACTTC. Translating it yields CAWRIQGGYEQYF. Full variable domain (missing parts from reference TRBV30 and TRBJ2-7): SQTIHQWPATLVQPVGSPLSLECTVEGTSNPNLYWYRQAAGRGLQLLFYSVGIGQISSEVPQNLSASRPQDRQFILSSKKLLLSDSGFYLCAWRIQGGYEQYFGPGTRLTVT.

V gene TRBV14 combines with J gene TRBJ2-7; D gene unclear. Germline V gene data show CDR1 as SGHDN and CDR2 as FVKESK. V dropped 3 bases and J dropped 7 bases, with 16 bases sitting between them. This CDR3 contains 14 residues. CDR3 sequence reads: CASSHKRYYVEQYF. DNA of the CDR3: TGTGCCAGCAGCCACAAAAGGTATTACGTAGAGCAGTACTTC.

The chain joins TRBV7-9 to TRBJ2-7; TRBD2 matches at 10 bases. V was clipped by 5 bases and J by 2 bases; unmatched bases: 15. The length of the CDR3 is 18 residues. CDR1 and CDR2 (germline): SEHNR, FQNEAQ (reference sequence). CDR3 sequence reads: CASSPRLGTSGITYEQYF. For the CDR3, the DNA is TGTGCCAGCAGCCCCCGATTGGGAACTAGCGGGATTACCTACGAGCAGTACTTC.

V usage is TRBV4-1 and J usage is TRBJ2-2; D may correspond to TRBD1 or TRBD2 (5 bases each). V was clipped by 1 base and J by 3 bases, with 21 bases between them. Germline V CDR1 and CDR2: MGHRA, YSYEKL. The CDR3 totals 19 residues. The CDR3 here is CASSQGGVRVMSDTGELFF. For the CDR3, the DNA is TGCGCCAGCAGCCAAGGAGGGGTAAGGGTTATGAGTGACACCGGGGAGCTGTTTTTT.

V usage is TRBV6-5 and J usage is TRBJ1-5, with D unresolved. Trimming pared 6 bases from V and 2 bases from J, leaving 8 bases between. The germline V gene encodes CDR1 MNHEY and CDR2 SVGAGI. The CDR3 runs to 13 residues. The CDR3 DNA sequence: TGTGCCAGCAGCCCCTTGGGCAATCAGCCCCAGCATTTT. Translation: CASSPLGNQPQHF.

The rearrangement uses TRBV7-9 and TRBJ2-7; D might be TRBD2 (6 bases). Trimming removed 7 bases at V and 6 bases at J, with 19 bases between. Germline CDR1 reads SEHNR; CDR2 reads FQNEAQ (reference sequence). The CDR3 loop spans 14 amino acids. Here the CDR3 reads CASNRDFLVGEQYF. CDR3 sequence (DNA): TGTGCCAGCAACCGGGACTTCTTGGTCGGCGAGCAGTACTTC.

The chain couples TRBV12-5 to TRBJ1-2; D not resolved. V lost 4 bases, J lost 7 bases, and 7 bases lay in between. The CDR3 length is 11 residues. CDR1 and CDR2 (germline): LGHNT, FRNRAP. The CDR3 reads CASGSSGGYTF. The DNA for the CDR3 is TGTGCTAGTGGTTCCTCTGGTGGCTACACCTTC.

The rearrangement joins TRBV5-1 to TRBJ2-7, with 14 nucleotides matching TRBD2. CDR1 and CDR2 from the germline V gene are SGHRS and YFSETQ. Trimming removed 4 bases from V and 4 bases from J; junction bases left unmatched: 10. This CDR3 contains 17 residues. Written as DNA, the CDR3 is TGCGCCAGCAGCAGAACGGGACTAGCGGGAGATTTGTACGAGCAGTACTTC. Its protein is CASSRTGLAGDLYEQYF.

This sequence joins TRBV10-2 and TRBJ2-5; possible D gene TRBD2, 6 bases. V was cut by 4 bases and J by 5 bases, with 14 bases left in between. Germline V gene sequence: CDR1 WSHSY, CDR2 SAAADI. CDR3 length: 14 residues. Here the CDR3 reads CASSALAGRETQYF. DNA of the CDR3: TGCGCCAGCAGTGCTCTGGCAGGGAGGGAGACCCAGTACTTC.

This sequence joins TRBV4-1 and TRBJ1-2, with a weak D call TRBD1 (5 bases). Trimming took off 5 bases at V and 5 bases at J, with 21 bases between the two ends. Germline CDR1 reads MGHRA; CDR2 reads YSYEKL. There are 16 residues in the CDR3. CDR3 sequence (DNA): TGCGCCAGCAGCGAGACCTCCGGGACGGACCTTTATGGCTACACCTTC. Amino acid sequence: CASSETSGTDLYGYTF.